These T cell receptor beta chains were read from a single sample in a study of CD8 T cells in Susac syndrome. Using its own MiXCR run on the immunoSEQ multiplex PCR reads, TCRdb lists one record per CDR3 protein. The profile shows more than 95,000 distinct CDR3 sequences, 90% to 95% of them singletons. Sequenced sample: CD8+ T cells from PBMCs. Source of these receptors: a human donor with Susac syndrome. The CDR3 runs from the conserved cysteine through the conserved F or W. A D gene is named only where the DNA matches it firmly. Size values are once, few and many counts, or a class for expanded clones, and some rows have none.

cdr3_aa | cdr3_nt | j_call | clone_size | d_call | cdr3_length | v_call
CASSLGTAKDTQYF | TGTGCCAGCAGCCTAGGGACAGCGAAAGATACGCAGTATTTT | TRBJ2-3 | NA | TRBD1 | 14 | TRBV7-6
CASSYSGGASGELFF | TGTGCCAGCAGTTACTCTGGGGGAGCGTCCGGGGAGCTGTTTTTT | TRBJ2-2 | NA | NA | 15 | TRBV6-2/TRBV6-3
CASSPQTLDTQYF | TGTGCCAGCAGCCCGCAGACTCTCGATACGCAGTATTTT | TRBJ2-3 | NA | NA | 13 | TRBV7-3
CASSLITGAEKLFF | TGTGCCAGCAGTTTGATCACAGGAGCCGAAAAACTGTTTTTT | TRBJ1-4 | NA | NA | 14 | TRBV27
CASSPHSGEGNYGYTF | TGCGCCAGCAGCCCACATAGCGGGGAGGGTAACTATGGCTACACCTTC | TRBJ1-2 | NA | NA | 16 | TRBV5-1
CASSYRGAEQFF | TGTGCCAGCAGTTACCGGGGGGCTGAGCAGTTCTTC | TRBJ2-1 | NA | NA | 12 | TRBV6-6
CSAVDRAEGTGYTF | TGCAGCGCCGTGGACAGGGCTGAGGGTACGGGCTACACCTTC | TRBJ1-2 | NA | TRBD1 | 14 | TRBV29-1
CASRSSYEQYF | TGTGCCAGCAGGAGCAGCTACGAGCAGTACTTC | TRBJ2-7 | NA | NA | 11 | TRBV2
CASSQPGNEQFF | TGTGCCAGCTCACAACCAGGGAATGAGCAGTTCTTC | TRBJ2-1 | once | NA | 12 | TRBV18
CASSAGVEDEQFF | TGTGCCAGCAGCGCAGGGGTTGAGGACGAGCAGTTCTTC | TRBJ2-1 | NA | NA | 13 | TRBV9
CASWWNTEAFF | TGTGCCAGTTGGTGGAACACTGAAGCTTTCTTT | TRBJ1-1 | NA | NA | 11 | TRBV19
CASKLWADEGYTF | TGTGCCAGCAAACTCTGGGCGGACGAGGGCTACACCTTC | TRBJ1-2 | NA | NA | 13 | TRBV28
CASSLHQGVTNSYNSPLHF | TGTGCCAGCAGCTTACATCAGGGGGTGACCAACTCCTATAATTCACCCCTCCACTTT | TRBJ1-6 | NA | TRBD1 | 19 | TRBV7-9
CASSQDREKLFF | TGTGCCAGCAGTCAAGACAGGGAAAAACTGTTTTTT | TRBJ1-4 | NA | NA | 12 | TRBV12-3/TRBV12-4
CASSPWAGAVGTDTQYF | TGTGCCAGCAGCCCGTGGGCGGGGGCCGTGGGGACAGATACGCAGTATTTT | TRBJ2-3 | once | NA | 17 | TRBV25-1
CSARVNGLAWYEQYF | TGCAGTGCTAGAGTGAATGGTCTAGCGTGGTACGAGCAGTACTTC | TRBJ2-7 | NA | NA | 15 | TRBV20-1